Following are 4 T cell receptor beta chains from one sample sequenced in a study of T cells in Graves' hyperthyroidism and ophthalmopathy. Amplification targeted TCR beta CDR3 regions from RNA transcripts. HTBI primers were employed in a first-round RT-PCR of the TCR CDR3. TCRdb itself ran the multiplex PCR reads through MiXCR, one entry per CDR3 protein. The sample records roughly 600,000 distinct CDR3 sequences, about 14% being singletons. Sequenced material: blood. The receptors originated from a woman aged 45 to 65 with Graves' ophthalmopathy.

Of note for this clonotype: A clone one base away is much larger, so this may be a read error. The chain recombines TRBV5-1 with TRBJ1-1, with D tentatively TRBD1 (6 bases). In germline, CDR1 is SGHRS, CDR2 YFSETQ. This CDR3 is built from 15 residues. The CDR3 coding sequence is TGCGCCAGCAGCACCGGACAGCTCATGAACACTGGAGCTTTCTTT. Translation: CASSTGQLMNTGAFF.

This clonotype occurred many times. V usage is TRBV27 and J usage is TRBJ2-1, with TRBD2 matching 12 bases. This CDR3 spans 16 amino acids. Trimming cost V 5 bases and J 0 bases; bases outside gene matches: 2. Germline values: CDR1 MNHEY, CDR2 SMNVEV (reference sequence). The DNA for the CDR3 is TGTGCCAGCAGTCCACTAGCGGGAGGCTCCTACAATGAGCAGTTCTTC. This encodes CASSPLAGGSYNEQFF.

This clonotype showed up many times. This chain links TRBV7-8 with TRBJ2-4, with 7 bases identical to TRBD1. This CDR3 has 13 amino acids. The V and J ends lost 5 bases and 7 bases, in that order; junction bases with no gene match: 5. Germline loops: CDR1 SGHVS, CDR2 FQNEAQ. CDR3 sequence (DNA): TGTGCCAGCAGCATTGACAGGGCGAACATTCAGTACTTC. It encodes CASSIDRANIQYF.

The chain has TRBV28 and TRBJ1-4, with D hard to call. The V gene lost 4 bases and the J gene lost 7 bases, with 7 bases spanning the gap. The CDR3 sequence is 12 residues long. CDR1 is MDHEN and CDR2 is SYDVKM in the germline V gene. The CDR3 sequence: CASSSEAEKLFF. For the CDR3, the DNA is TGTGCCAGCAGTTCCGAGGCTGAAAAACTGTTTTTT.